A single T cell receptor (beta chain) is shown here with its context. The CDR3 totals 14 residues. Germline CDR1 is SGHRS and CDR2 is YFSETQ. Trimming took 0 bases from V and 0 from J, leaving 7 bases between them. Authors' methods: Reference gene primer amplification yielded estimated nucleated cell counts. Generated by immunoSEQ multiplex PCR, the TCRdb table keeps only in-frame clones and is missing some. V, J and clone size reflect that table, while D and trimming were determined from the DNA. Of more than 250,000 clones listed, roughly 83% are singletons. This sample was taken from a study of blood T cell repertoires in COVID-19. Background on the study: There were acute and convalescent COVID-19 samples, and they came from the United States, Italy and Spain. T cells, B-cell-depleted T cells, or PBMCs supplied cDNA or gDNA.

The source is a woman aged 45-65 years with acute or convalescent COVID-19. This rearrangement joins TRBV5-1 to TRBJ2-7, with D perhaps matching TRBD2 (5 bases). Sample: peripheral blood. CDR3 residues: CASSLGESSYEQYF. CDR3 sequence (DNA): TGCGCCAGCAGCTTGGGGGAGAGCTCCTACGAGCAGTACTTC. The complete variable domain, with remaining parts taken from reference TRBV5-1 and TRBJ2-7, reads KAGVTQTPRYLIKTRGQQVTLSCSPISGHRSVSWYQQTPGQGLQFLFEYFSETQRNKGNFPGRFSGRQFSNSRSEMNVSTLELGDSALYLCASSLGESSYEQYFGPGTRLTVT.